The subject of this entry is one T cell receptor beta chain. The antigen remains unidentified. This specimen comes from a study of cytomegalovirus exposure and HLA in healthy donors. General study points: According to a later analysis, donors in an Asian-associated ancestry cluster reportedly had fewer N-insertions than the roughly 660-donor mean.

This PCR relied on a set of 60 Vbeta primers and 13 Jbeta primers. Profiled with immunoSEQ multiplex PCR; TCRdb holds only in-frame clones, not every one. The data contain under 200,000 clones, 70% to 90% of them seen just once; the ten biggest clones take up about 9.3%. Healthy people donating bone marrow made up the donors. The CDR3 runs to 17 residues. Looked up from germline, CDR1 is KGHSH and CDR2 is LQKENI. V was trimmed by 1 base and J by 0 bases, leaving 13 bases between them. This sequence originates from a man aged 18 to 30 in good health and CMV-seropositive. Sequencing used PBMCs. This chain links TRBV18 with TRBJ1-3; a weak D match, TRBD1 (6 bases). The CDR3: CASSPQSGTISGNTIYF. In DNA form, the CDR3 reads TGTGCCAGCTCACCACAATCAGGGACAATCTCTGGAAACACCATATATTTT.